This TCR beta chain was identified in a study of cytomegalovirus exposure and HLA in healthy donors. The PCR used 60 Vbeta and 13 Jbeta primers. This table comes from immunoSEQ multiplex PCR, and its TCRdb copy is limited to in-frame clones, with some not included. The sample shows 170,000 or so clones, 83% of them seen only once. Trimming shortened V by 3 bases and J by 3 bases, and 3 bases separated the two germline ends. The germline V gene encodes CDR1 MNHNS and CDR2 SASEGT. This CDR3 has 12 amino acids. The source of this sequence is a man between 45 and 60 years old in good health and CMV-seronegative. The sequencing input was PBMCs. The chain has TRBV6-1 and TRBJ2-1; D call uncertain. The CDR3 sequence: CASSDLYNEQFF. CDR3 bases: TGTGCCAGCAGTGACCTCTACAATGAGCAGTTCTTC.